Described below is a single TCR beta chain sequence and its context. The antigen is undetermined. The sample originates from a study of T cell responses to AZD1222 COVID-19 vaccine. Study-level points and caveats: The number of AZD1222 recipients seropositive at baseline was only 5 to 7. Along spike, vaccine-associated CD4 TCRs were found throughout, with dominance at 160-218 and 743-854. The donor group comprised mostly white British people and more females; the analysis possibly underestimated clonal diversity.

Data came from immunoSEQ multiplex PCR; TCRdb stores just in-frame clones and leaves some out. The repertoire holds some 74,000 clones, with 87% as singletons. Germline assignment: CDR1 SEHNR and CDR2 FQNEAQ (reference sequence). CDR3 length: 13 residues. Trimming at V came to 2 bases and at J to 5 bases, leaving 2 bases not matched to a gene. The sample was peripheral blood, taken 28 days after the second AZD1222 dose. The sequence was obtained from an adult who received the AZD1222 COVID-19 vaccine. The V gene is TRBV7-9, the J gene TRBJ2-5; 7 bases fit TRBD1. This chain's CDR3 is CASSLLGQETQYF. CDR3 sequence (DNA): TGTGCCAGCAGCTTACTGGGACAGGAGACCCAGTACTTC.